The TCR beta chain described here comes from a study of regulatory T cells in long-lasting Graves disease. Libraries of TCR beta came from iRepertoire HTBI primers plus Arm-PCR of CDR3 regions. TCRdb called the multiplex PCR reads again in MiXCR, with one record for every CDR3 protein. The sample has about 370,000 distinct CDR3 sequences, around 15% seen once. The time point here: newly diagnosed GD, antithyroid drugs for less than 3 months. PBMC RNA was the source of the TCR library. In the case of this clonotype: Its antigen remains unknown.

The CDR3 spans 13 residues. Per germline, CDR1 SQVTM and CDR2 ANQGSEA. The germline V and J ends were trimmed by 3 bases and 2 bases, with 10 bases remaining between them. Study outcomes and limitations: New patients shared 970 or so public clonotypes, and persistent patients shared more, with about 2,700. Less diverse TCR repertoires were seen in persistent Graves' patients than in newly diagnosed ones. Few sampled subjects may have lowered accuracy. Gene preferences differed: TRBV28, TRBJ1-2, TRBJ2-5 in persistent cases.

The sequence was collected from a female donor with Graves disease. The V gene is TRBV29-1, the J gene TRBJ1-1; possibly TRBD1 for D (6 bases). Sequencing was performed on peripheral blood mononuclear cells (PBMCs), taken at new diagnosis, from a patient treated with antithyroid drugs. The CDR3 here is CSVEGTLNTEAFF. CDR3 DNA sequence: TGCAGCGTTGAGGGGACACTAAACACTGAAGCTTTCTTT.